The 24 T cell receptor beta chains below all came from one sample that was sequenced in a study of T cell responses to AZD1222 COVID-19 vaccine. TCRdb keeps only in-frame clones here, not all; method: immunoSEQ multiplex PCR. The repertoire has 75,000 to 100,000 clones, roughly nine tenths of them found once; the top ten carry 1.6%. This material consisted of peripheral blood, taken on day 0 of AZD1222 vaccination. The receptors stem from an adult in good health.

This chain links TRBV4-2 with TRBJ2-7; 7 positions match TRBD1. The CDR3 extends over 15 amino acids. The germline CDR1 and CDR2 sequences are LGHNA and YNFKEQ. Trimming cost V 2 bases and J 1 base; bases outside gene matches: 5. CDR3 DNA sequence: TGTGCCAGCAGCCAACTAGGGACAGAATCCTACGAGCAGTACTTC. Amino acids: CASSQLGTESYEQYF.

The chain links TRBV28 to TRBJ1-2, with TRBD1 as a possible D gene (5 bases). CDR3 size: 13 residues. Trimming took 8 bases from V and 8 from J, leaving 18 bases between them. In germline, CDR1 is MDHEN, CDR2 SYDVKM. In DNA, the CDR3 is TGTGCCAGCGTTAGAGGGACCTTCGGGGGCTACACCTTC. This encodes CASVRGTFGGYTF.

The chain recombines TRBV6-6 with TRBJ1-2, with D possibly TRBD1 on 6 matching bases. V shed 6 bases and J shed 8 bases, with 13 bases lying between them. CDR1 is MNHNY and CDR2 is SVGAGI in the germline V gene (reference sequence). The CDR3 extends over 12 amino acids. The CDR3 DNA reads TGTGCCAGCAGCAATACAGGGCTCGGCTACACCTTC. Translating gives CASSNTGLGYTF.

This CDR3 reads CASSIQGEKNTEAFF. As DNA, the CDR3 is TGCGCCAGCAGCATCCAGGGGGAGAAAAACACTGAAGCTTTCTTT. V gene TRBV5-1 combines with J gene TRBJ1-1; 7 bases match TRBD1. The CDR3 is 15 residues long. Per the germline V gene, CDR1 is SGHRS and CDR2 is YFSETQ. The V segment lost 4 bases and the J segment 2 bases; nucleotides outside the gene matches: 8.

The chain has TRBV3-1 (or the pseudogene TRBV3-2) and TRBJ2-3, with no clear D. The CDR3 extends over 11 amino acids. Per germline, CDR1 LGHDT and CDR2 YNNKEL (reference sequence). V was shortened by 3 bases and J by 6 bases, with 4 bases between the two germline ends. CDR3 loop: CASSHGDTQYF. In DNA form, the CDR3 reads TGTGCCAGCAGCCACGGGGATACGCAGTATTTT.

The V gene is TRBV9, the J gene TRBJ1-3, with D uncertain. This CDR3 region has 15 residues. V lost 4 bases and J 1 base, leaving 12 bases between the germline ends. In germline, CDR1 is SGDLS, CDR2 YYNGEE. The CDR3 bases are TGTGCCAGCAGCCCCCCCGGGGTGTCTGGAAACACCATATATTTT. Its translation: CASSPPGVSGNTIYF. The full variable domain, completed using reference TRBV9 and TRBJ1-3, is DSGVTQTPKHLITATGQRVTLRCSPRSGDLSVYWYQQSLDQGLQFLIQYYNGEERAKGNILERFSAQQFPDLHSELNLSSLELGDSALYFCASSPPGVSGNTIYFGEGSWLTVV.

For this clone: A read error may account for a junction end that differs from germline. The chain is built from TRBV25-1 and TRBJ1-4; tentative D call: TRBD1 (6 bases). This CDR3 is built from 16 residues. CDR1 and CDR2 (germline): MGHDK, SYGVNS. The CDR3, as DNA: TGTGCCAGCAGTGAATCATTGGGGGGCGGTAATGGAAAACTGTTTTTT. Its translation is CASSESLGGGNGKLFF.

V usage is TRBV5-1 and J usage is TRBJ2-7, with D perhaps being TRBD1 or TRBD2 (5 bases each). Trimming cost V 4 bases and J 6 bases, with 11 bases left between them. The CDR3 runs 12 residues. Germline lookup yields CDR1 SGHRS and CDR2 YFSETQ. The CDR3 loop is CASSPLGVEQYF. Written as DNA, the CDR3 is TGCGCCAGCAGCCCGCTGGGGGTCGAGCAGTACTTC.

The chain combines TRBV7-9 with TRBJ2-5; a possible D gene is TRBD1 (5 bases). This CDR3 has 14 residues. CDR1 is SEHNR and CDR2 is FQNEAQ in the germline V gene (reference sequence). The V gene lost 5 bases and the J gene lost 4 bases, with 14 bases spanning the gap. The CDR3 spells CASSDPQGRETQYF. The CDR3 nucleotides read TGTGCCAGCAGCGATCCCCAGGGTCGAGAGACCCAGTACTTC.

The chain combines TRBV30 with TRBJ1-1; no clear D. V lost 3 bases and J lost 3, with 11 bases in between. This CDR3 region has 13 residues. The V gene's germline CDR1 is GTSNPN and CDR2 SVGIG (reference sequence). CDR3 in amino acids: CAWRNRADTEAFF. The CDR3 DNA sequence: TGTGCCTGGAGAAACAGAGCTGACACTGAAGCTTTCTTT.

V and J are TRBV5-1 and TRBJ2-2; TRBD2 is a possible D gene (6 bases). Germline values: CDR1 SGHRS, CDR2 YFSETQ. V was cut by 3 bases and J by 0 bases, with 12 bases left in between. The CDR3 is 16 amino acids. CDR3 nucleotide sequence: TGCGCCAGCAGCTACGGGAGACAACCGAACACCGGGGAGCTGTTTTTT. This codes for CASSYGRQPNTGELFF.

The chain's CDR3 is CATHGINTEAFF. CDR3 coding DNA: TGTGCCACCCACGGGATTAACACTGAAGCTTTCTTT. The J gene is TRBJ1-1, the V gene TRBV28; D remains unclear. Germline V gives CDR1 MDHEN, CDR2 SYDVKM. CDR3 length equals 12 residues. Trimming stripped 10 bases from V and 2 bases from J, with 11 bases between.

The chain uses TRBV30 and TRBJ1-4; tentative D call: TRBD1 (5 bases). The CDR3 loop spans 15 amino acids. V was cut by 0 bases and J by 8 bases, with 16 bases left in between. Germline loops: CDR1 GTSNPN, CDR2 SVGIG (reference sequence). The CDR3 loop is CAWSVGGRWEEKLFF. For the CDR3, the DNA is TGTGCCTGGAGTGTGGGGGGGAGATGGGAAGAAAAACTGTTTTTT.

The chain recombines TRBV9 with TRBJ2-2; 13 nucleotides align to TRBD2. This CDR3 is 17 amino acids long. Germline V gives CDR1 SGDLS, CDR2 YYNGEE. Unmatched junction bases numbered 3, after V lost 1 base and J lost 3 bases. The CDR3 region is CASSVSLAGGHTGELFF. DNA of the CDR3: TGTGCCAGCAGCGTATCACTAGCGGGGGGGCACACCGGGGAGCTGTTTTTT.

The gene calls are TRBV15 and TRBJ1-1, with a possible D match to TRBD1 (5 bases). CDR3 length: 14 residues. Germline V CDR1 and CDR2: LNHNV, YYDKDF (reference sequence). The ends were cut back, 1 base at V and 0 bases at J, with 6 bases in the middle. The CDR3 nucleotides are TGTGCCACCAGCAGAGTGGGGCTGAACACTGAAGCTTTCTTT. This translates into CATSRVGLNTEAFF.

The CDR3, as DNA: TGTGCCATCAATGGGGGGCTCTCTGGAAACACCATATATTTT. Translating it yields CAINGGLSGNTIYF. This rearrangement joins TRBV10-3 to TRBJ1-3; a weak D match, TRBD1 (6 bases). With 7 bases removed from V and 0 bases from J, the gap between germline ends came to 10 bases. The CDR3 loop spans 14 amino acids. Germline assignment: CDR1 ENHRY and CDR2 SYGVKD.

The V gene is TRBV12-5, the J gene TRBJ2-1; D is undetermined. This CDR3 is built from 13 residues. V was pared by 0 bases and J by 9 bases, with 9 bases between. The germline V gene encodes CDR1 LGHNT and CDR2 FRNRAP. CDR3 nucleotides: TGTGCTAGTGGTTTGGTAATTGGTGGTGAGCAGTTCTTC. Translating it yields CASGLVIGGEQFF.

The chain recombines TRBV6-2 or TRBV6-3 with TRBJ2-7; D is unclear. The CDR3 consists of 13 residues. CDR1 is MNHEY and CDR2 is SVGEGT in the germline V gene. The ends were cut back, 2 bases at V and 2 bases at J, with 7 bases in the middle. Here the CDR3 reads CASSYGRPYEQYF. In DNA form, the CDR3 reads TGTGCCAGCAGTTACGGCAGACCCTACGAGCAGTACTTC.

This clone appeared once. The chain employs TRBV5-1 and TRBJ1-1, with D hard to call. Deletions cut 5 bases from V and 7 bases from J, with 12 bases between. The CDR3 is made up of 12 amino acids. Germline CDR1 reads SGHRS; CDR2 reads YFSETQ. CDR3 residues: CASRSEEVEAFF. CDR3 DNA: TGCGCCAGCAGATCCGAAGAGGTTGAAGCTTTCTTT.

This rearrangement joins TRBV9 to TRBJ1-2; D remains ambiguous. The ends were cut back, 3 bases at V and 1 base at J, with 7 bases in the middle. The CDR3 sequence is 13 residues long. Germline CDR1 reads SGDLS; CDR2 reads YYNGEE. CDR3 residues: CASSAQVNYGYTF. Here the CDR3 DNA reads TGTGCCAGCAGCGCCCAGGTTAACTATGGCTACACCTTC.

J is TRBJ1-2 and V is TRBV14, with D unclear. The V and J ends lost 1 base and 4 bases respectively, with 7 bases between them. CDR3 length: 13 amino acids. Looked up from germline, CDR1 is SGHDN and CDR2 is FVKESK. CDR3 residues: CASSQARGYGYTF. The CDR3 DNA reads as TGTGCCAGCAGCCAAGCCCGTGGCTATGGCTACACCTTC.

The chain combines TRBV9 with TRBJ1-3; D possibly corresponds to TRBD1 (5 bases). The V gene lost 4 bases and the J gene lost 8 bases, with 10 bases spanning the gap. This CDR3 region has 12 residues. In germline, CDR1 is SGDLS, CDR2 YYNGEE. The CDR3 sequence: CASSPMGDTIYF. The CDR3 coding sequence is TGTGCCAGCAGCCCAATGGGGGACACCATATATTTT.

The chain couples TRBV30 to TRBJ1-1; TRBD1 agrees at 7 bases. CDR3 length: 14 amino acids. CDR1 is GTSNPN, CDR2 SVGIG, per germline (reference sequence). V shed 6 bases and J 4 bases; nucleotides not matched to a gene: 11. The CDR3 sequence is CACNRRTGGTEAFF. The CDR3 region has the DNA TGTGCCTGCAATAGGAGGACAGGAGGCACTGAAGCTTTCTTT.

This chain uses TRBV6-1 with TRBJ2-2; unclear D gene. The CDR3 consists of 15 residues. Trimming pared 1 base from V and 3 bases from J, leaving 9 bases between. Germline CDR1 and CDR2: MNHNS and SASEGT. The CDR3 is CASSEGLVDTGELFF. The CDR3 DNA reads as TGTGCCAGCAGTGAAGGGCTAGTCGACACCGGGGAGCTGTTTTTT.